This T cell receptor (beta chain) stems from a study of T cells in localized non-small cell lung cancer. Points from the study as a whole: Longer overall survival was associated with a higher density of T cells in the blood. As only one tumor region underwent sequencing, heterogeneity remains possible. Peak T cell clonality was found in uninvolved adjacent lung, exceeding tumor.

Remarks on this clone: Its target is unknown.

TCRdb keeps only in-frame clones here, not all; method: immunoSEQ multiplex PCR. Here the sample spans tens of thousands of clones, around 84% being singletons. The clonotype originates from a man aged 18 to 55 with stage I lung adenocarcinoma. This specimen consisted of peripheral blood, obtained before any cancer treatment.

In nucleotides, the CDR3 is TGTGCCAGCAGCGTCCGGGACAGCCAAGAGACCCAGTACTTC. Residues: CASSVRDSQETQYF. The chain uses TRBV7-9 and TRBJ2-5; 7 nucleotides align to TRBD1. CDR3 length: 14 residues. Germline V CDR1 and CDR2: SEHNR, FQNEAQ (reference sequence). The J segment lost 1 base and the V segment lost 5 bases, leaving 4 bases of the junction unmatched. Full variable domain (outside the CDR3, taken from reference TRBV7-9 and TRBJ2-5): DTGVSQNPRHKITKRGQNVTFRCDPISEHNRLYWYRQTLGQGPEFLTYFQNEAQLEKSRLLSDRFSAERPKGSFSTLEIQRTEQGDSAMYLCASSVRDSQETQYFGPGTRLLVL.